The next 22 T cell receptor beta chains were all read from a single sample in a study of cytomegalovirus exposure and HLA in healthy donors. PCR employed 60 Vbeta and 13 Jbeta primers. Profiling relied on immunoSEQ multiplex PCR, and the TCRdb table lists in-frame clones only, not all of them. This sample has under 200,000 clones, with 86% found just once. The specimen was PBMCs. Source of these receptors: a woman between 25 and 40 years old in good health and CMV-seronegative.

V gene TRBV28 combines with J gene TRBJ2-7, with 7 positions matching TRBD2. The germline CDR1 and CDR2 sequences are MDHEN and SYDVKM. The length of the CDR3 is 14 residues. The V gene end was trimmed by 6 bases and the J gene end by 1 base; junction bases not matched to a gene: 6. In nucleotides, the CDR3 is TGTGCCAGCAGGCCCTCGGGGGGTTCCTACGAGCAGTACTTC. It is translated as CASRPSGGSYEQYF.

This chain joins TRBV13 and TRBJ2-7; no reliable D call. Germline V lookup: CDR1 PRHDT, CDR2 FYEKMQ (reference sequence). With 5 bases removed from V and 4 bases from J, the gap between germline ends came to 12 bases. This CDR3 is 13 amino acids long. The CDR3 DNA reads as TGTGCCAGCAGCATCCGGGTCCCTTACGAGCAGTACTTC. Residues: CASSIRVPYEQYF.

J is TRBJ2-7 and V is TRBV5-4; D possibly corresponds to TRBD1 (6 bases). This CDR3 has 15 residues. CDR1 SGHNT and CDR2 YYREEE come from the germline V gene (reference sequence). V was trimmed by 3 bases and J by 6 bases, leaving 19 bases between them. In nucleotides, the CDR3 is TGTGCCAGCAGCTCTGGGGGCAGGGGTGGGTCCGAGCAGTACTTC. Its protein product is CASSSGGRGGSEQYF.

This clone was counted a single time. CDR3 residues: CASGTGIEDTQYF. CDR3 DNA: TGTGCCAGTGGGACAGGGATCGAAGATACGCAGTATTTT. This chain uses TRBV19 with TRBJ2-3; 9 bases align to TRBD1. The V gene's germline CDR1 is LNHDA and CDR2 SQIVND (reference sequence). The CDR3 is 13 residues long. The V segment lost 8 bases and the J segment 5 bases; nucleotides outside the gene matches: 5.

The rearrangement joins TRBV5-8 to TRBJ2-3; TRBD1 matches at 7 bases. The V gene end was trimmed by 1 base and the J gene end by 7 bases; junction bases not matched to a gene: 6. Germline-derived CDR1 and CDR2 are SGHTS and YDEGEE. This CDR3 comprises 14 residues. The CDR3 loop reads CASSLTRGMNTQYF. The CDR3 DNA reads TGTGCCAGCAGCTTGACCAGGGGGATGAATACGCAGTATTTT.

This clone was seen just once. This rearrangement joins TRBV6-1 to TRBJ2-6, with 7 bases fitting TRBD1. CDR1 MNHNS and CDR2 SASEGT come from the germline V gene. This CDR3 has 17 amino acids. V lost 4 bases to trimming and J lost 0 bases; unmatched junction nucleotides: 6. The CDR3 region is CASSGGGFSSGANVLTF. The DNA for the CDR3 is TGTGCCAGCAGTGGAGGGGGCTTCAGCTCTGGGGCCAACGTCCTGACTTTC.

The J gene is TRBJ2-5, the V gene TRBV5-6, with D possibly being TRBD2 (5 bases). This CDR3 is built from 12 residues. Trimming took 3 bases from V and 5 from J, leaving 8 bases between them. Germline loops: CDR1 SGHDT, CDR2 YYEEEE. The CDR3, as DNA: TGTGCCAGCAGCTCCGGCGGGGAGACCCAGTACTTC. Translation: CASSSGGETQYF.

The gene calls are TRBV7-9 and TRBJ2-7; 10 bases map to TRBD2. Per the germline V gene, CDR1 is SEHNR and CDR2 is FQNEAQ (reference sequence). The CDR3 runs to 15 residues. V shed 5 bases, J shed 0 bases, and the junction held 4 bases outside the gene matches. The CDR3 DNA follows: TGTGCCAGCAGCCCTAGCGGGAGCCTCTCCTACGAGCAGTACTTC. The encoded protein is CASSPSGSLSYEQYF.

V and J are TRBV6-5 and TRBJ2-2, with D maybe TRBD1 (6 bases). V was cut by 5 bases and J by 5 bases, with 15 bases left in between. Germline V lookup: CDR1 MNHEY, CDR2 SVGAGI. This CDR3 spans 15 amino acids. CDR3 sequence reads: CASSRSTGFTGELFF. CDR3 sequence (DNA): TGTGCCAGCAGTAGATCGACAGGTTTTACCGGGGAGCTGTTTTTT.

The chain uses TRBV2 and TRBJ2-3; 7 nucleotides match TRBD2. Losses at the gene ends were 7 bases for V and 3 bases for J; bases not matched to a gene: 7. CDR1 and CDR2 from the germline V gene are SNHLY and FYNNEI. The CDR3 extends over 14 amino acids. CDR3 sequence reads: CASIREVPTDTQYF. The DNA of the CDR3 is TGTGCCAGCATTCGGGAGGTGCCAACAGATACGCAGTATTTT.

The rearrangement links TRBV5-1 to TRBJ2-7; 11 positions match TRBD2. There are 14 residues in the CDR3. The ends lost 2 bases at V and 2 bases at J; junction bases unmatched: 0. From germline, CDR1 is SGHRS and CDR2 YFSETQ. The CDR3 nucleotides are TGCGCCAGCAGCTTTAGCGGGGGGGCCTACGAGCAGTACTTC. It is translated as CASSFSGGAYEQYF. Full variable domain (rest looked up from reference TRBV5-1 and TRBJ2-7): KAGVTQTPRYLIKTRGQQVTLSCSPISGHRSVSWYQQTPGQGLQFLFEYFSETQRNKGNFPGRFSGRQFSNSRSEMNVSTLELGDSALYLCASSFSGGAYEQYFGPGTRLTVT.

V gene TRBV5-6 combines with J gene TRBJ2-7; 10 positions match TRBD2. Losses at the gene ends were 0 bases for V and 7 bases for J; bases not matched to a gene: 10. This CDR3 is built from 16 residues. The V gene's germline CDR1 is SGHDT and CDR2 YYEEEE. CDR3 region: CASSLGWASGSGEQYF. The CDR3 DNA is TGTGCCAGCAGCTTGGGGTGGGCTAGCGGGAGTGGGGAGCAGTACTTC.

J is TRBJ2-1 and V is TRBV5-1; 10 bases are shared with TRBD2. CDR1 and CDR2 (germline): SGHRS, YFSETQ. V trimming: 2 bases; J trimming: 8 bases; junction bases outside the gene matches: 4. The CDR3 contains 14 residues. The CDR3 region has the DNA TGCGCCAGCAGCTTAGCGGGAGGGTGGGATGAGCAGTTCTTC. This sequence encodes CASSLAGGWDEQFF.

The table lists this clone with a few counts. The chain uses TRBV7-8 and TRBJ2-2, with 13 bases that match TRBD2. V was clipped by 5 bases and J by 7 bases; unmatched bases: 7. The CDR3 loop spans 16 amino acids. Germline V gives CDR1 SGHVS, CDR2 FQNEAQ. Here the CDR3 DNA reads TGTGCCAGCAGCCTAACGACTAGCGGGAGGATCGGGGAGCTGTTTTTT. Translation gives CASSLTTSGRIGELFF.

Written as DNA, the CDR3 is TGTGCCAGCAGCTTGGGCCTCGGCGGCACAGATACGCAGTATTTT. Its protein is CASSLGLGGTDTQYF. This chain links TRBV11-2 with TRBJ2-3; D gene unclear. CDR1 is SGHAT, CDR2 FQNNGV, per germline. The CDR3 extends over 15 amino acids. Trimming shortened V by 3 bases and J by 1 base, and 11 bases separated the two germline ends.

The rearrangement links TRBV6-5 to TRBJ2-1; 8 bases agree with TRBD2. The germline CDR1 and CDR2 sequences are MNHEY and SVGAGI. CDR3 length equals 15 residues. V lost 8 bases and J lost 3; bases outside the gene matches: 9. Written as DNA, the CDR3 is TGTGCCAGCTCGGGAGGGGCAACCGACTACAATGAGCAGTTCTTC. This gives the protein CASSGGATDYNEQFF.

The chain combines TRBV28 with TRBJ1-6; perhaps TRBD1 as D (5 bases). V lost 5 bases and J 0 bases, leaving 14 bases between the germline ends. The CDR3 sequence is 17 residues long. Germline V gene data show CDR1 as MDHEN and CDR2 as SYDVKM. Here the CDR3 reads CASSRTFVSSYNSPLHF. CDR3 coding DNA: TGTGCCAGCAGTCGGACATTCGTAAGCTCCTATAATTCACCCCTCCACTTT.

V usage is TRBV7-9 and J usage is TRBJ2-3, with 9 nucleotides matching TRBD1. The germline V gene encodes CDR1 SEHNR and CDR2 FQNEAQ (reference sequence). The CDR3 sequence is 17 residues long. V trimming: 4 bases; J trimming: 3 bases; junction bases outside the gene matches: 11. CDR3 amino acids: CASSSGTGIVLTDTQYF. The CDR3 nucleotides are TGTGCCAGCAGCTCCGGGACAGGGATTGTTCTTACAGATACGCAGTATTTT.

This clone was seen more than once but under ten times. This chain uses TRBV28 with TRBJ1-1; 12 bases agree with TRBD1. This CDR3 is 16 amino acids long. Germline values: CDR1 MDHEN, CDR2 SYDVKM. Unmatched junction bases numbered 7, after V lost 7 bases and J lost 1 base. CDR3 in amino acids: CASNRPGQGANTEAFF. The DNA for the CDR3 is TGTGCCAGCAATCGTCCGGGACAGGGGGCGAACACTGAAGCTTTCTTT.

The rearrangement links TRBV27 to TRBJ1-5; D possibly corresponds to TRBD1 (6 bases). V lost 3 bases and J 6 bases, leaving 15 bases between the germline ends. Germline V gene sequence: CDR1 MNHEY, CDR2 SMNVEV (reference sequence). This CDR3 is built from 15 residues. The CDR3 region has the DNA TGTGCCAGCAGTTTGATTGGGGGCGCCGGTCAGCCCCAGCATTTT. Translating gives CASSLIGGAGQPQHF.

This clone has only one observation. The rearrangement joins TRBV5-6 to TRBJ2-1, with 7 bases that match TRBD2. The V gene end was trimmed by 0 bases and the J gene end by 7 bases; junction bases not matched to a gene: 7. Germline assignment: CDR1 SGHDT and CDR2 YYEEEE. There are 15 residues in the CDR3. The CDR3 DNA sequence: TGTGCCAGCAGCTTGGCCGCTAGCGGCACGAATGAGCAGTTCTTC. Translation gives CASSLAASGTNEQFF.

This clone was seen only once. V is TRBV5-1 and J is TRBJ2-7, with D possibly TRBD1 on 6 matching bases. The ends were cut back, 4 bases at V and 7 bases at J, with 27 bases in the middle. Germline V gene lookup returns CDR1 SGHRS and CDR2 YFSETQ. The CDR3 sequence is 17 residues long. Written as DNA, the CDR3 is TGCGCCAGCAGCGCTGGGACAAGGGCCCCCTCCTACGAGGAGCAGTACTTC. Protein sequence: CASSAGTRAPSYEEQYF.